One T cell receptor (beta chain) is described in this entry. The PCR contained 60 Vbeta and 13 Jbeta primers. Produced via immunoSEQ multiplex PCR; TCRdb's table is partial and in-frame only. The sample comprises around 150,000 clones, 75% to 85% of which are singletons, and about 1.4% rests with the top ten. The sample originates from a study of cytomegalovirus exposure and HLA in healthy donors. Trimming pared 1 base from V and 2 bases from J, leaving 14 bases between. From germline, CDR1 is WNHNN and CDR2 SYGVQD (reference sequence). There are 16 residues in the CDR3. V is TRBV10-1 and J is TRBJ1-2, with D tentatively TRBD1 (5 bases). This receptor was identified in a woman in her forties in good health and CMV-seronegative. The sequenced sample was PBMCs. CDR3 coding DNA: TGCGCCAGCAGTGAGTGCAGGGTCCAAGCCAACTATGGCTACACCTTC. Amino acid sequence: CASSECRVQANYGYTF.